The rows below give T cell receptor beta chains drawn from one sample of a study of long-term antiretroviral therapy in people with HIV. Produced via immunoSEQ multiplex PCR; TCRdb's table is partial and in-frame only. The sample records roughly 42,000 clones, around nine tenths being singletons. Source: unsorted PBMCs, taken 0.1 years before starting antiretroviral therapy. The receptors shown here come from a woman in her forties or fifties with HIV. The CDR3 runs from the conserved cysteine through the conserved F or W. A D gene is named only where the DNA matches it firmly. The listing skips clone size in some rows; elsewhere it reads once, few, many or a size class.

>TRBJ1-1|TRBV11-2|.|.
CASSSYELYQAFF
TGTGCCAGCAGCTCCTATGAACTGTATCAAGCTTTCTTT
>TRBJ1-1|TRBV10-3|.|.
CAISDRHLAAFF
TGTGCCATCAGTGACCGACATTTGGCAGCTTTCTTT
>TRBJ1-5|TRBV5-4|.|.
CAAGTGAGQPQHF
TGTGCCGCAGGAACGGGGGCAGGTCAGCCCCAGCATTTT
>TRBJ1-1|TRBV4-3|.|.
CASSQDWVSGAEAFF
TGCGCCAGCAGCCAAGATTGGGTGTCGGGGGCTGAAGCTTTCTTT
>TRBJ2-3|TRBV4-1|.|TRBD2
CASSQVRGLAGGPDTQYF
TGCGCCAGCAGCCAAGTACGGGGATTAGCGGGGGGGCCGGATACGCAGTATTTT
>TRBJ2-5|TRBV10-1|.|.
CASSGGETQYF
TGCGCCAGCAGTGGGGGAGAGACCCAGTACTTC
>TRBJ2-5|TRBV7-9|.|TRBD2
CASSFTSEETQYF
TGTGCCAGCAGCTTCACTAGCGAGGAGACCCAGTACTTC
>TRBJ2-2|TRBV7-6|.|.
CASSQRGSPASNTGELFF
TGTGCCAGCAGCCAAAGGGGCAGCCCAGCCTCTAACACCGGGGAGCTGTTTTTT
>TRBJ1-2|TRBV9|.|.
CASSPPKEGYGYTF
TGTGCCAGCAGCCCACCCAAGGAGGGCTATGGCTACACCTTC
>TRBJ2-7|TRBV5-1|once|TRBD1
CASNSGQEVDEQYF
TGCGCCAGCAACTCCGGACAGGAAGTGGACGAGCAGTACTTC
>TRBJ1-5|TRBV9|.|.
CASSVESNQPQHF
TGTGCCAGCAGCGTAGAAAGCAATCAGCCCCAGCATTTT
>TRBJ1-4|TRBV29-1|.|.
CSGLSEKLFF
TGCAGCGGCCTGAGTGAAAAACTGTTTTTT
>TRBJ1-5|TRBV7-2|.|TRBD1
CASSDRDRYQPQHF
TGTGCCAGCAGCGACCGGGACAGGTATCAGCCCCAGCATTTT
>TRBJ1-5|TRBV7-9|.|TRBD1
CASSFGQGLDQPQHF
TGTGCCAGCAGCTTCGGACAGGGGCTTGATCAGCCCCAGCATTTT
>TRBJ2-3|TRBV15|.|TRBD2
CATSRNSGGTDTQYF
TGTGCCACCAGCAGGAACAGCGGGGGCACAGATACGCAGTATTTT
>TRBJ2-7|TRBV18|.|.
CASSPDRKYEQYF
TGTGCCAGCTCACCAGACAGGAAATACGAGCAGTACTTC
>TRBJ1-1|TRBV19|.|.
CASSIPGRKYTEAFF
TGTGCCAGTAGTATCCCCGGCAGAAAGTACACTGAAGCTTTCTTT
>TRBJ2-2|TRBV7-3|.|TRBD2
CASSLTGLAGAGELFF
TGTGCCAGCAGCTTAACGGGACTAGCGGGGGCCGGGGAGCTGTTTTTT
>TRBJ1-2|TRBV25-1|.|TRBD1
CASSVGQGANYGYTF
TGTGCCAGCAGTGTGGGACAGGGAGCTAACTATGGCTACACCTTC
>TRBJ2-2|TRBV19|.|.
CASSGGGPGELFF
TGTGCCAGTAGCGGAGGGGGCCCCGGGGAGCTGTTTTTT
>TRBJ1-2|TRBV7-2|.|TRBD1
CASSASGTAYGYTF
TGTGCCAGCAGCGCATCCGGGACAGCCTATGGCTACACCTTC
>TRBJ1-6|TRBV4-1|.|.
CASSQDLGRDGSPLHF
TGCGCCAGCAGCCAAGATTTAGGGCGGGATGGCTCACCCCTCCACTTT
>TRBJ1-6|TRBV6-1|.|.
CASTSLIGYSPLHF
TGTGCCAGCACCTCCCTAATCGGTTATTCACCCCTCCACTTT
>TRBJ1-3|TRBV5-1|.|TRBD1
CASSILGQVSGNTIYF
TGCGCCAGCAGCATCCTTGGACAGGTCTCTGGAAACACCATATATTTT
>TRBJ2-7|TRBV7-2|.|TRBD2
CASSTTSGGWYEQYF
TGTGCCAGCAGCACCACTAGCGGGGGATGGTACGAGCAGTACTTC
>TRBJ2-3|TRBV18|.|.
CASSPPVTGTDTQYF
TGTGCCAGCTCACCACCGGTAACGGGCACAGATACGCAGTATTTT
>TRBJ2-7|TRBV9|.|.
CASSVAFNSKTPNEQYF
TGTGCCAGCAGCGTAGCTTTCAACAGTAAAACTCCTAACGAGCAGTACTTC
>TRBJ1-2|TRBV2|.|.
CASSTGNYGYTF
TGTGCCAGCAGCACCGGTAACTATGGCTACACCTTC
>TRBJ2-2|TRBV7-8|.|TRBD1
CASSLEGALRSGELFF
TGTGCCAGCAGCTTAGAGGGGGCCCTAAGGTCCGGGGAGCTGTTTTTT
>TRBJ2-3|TRBV2|.|.
CASSSPATSTDTQYF
TGTGCCAGCAGTTCCCCAGCTACTAGCACAGATACGCAGTATTTT
>TRBJ1-2|TRBV18|.|.
CASSPAGALNYGYTF
TGTGCCAGCTCACCCGCAGGGGCCTTAAACTATGGCTACACCTTC
>TRBJ2-2|TRBV19|once|.
CASTPRGRYTGELFF
TGTGCCAGTACCCCTCGGGGGCGGTACACCGGGGAGCTGTTTTTT
>TRBJ1-4|TRBV6-5|.|.
CASSSLGGVNEKLFF
TGTGCCAGCAGTTCATTAGGGGGGGTAAATGAAAAACTGTTTTTT
>TRBJ2-2|TRBV7-2|.|.
CASSPERGNTGELFF
TGTGCCAGCAGCCCAGAACGGGGAAACACCGGGGAGCTGTTTTTT
>TRBJ1-2|TRBV20-1|few|.
CSAWAGRGYTF
TGCAGTGCTTGGGCCGGGCGCGGCTACACCTTC
>TRBJ2-2|TRBV30|few|.
CASTSPGELFF
TGTGCCTCCACGAGCCCCGGGGAGCTGTTTTTT
>TRBJ1-4|TRBV9|.|.
CASSGYYRVATNEKLFF
TGTGCCAGCAGCGGGTACTACAGGGTCGCAACTAATGAAAAACTGTTTTTT
>TRBJ2-4|TRBV5-6|.|.
CASSWDPKAKNIQYF
TGTGCCAGCAGCTGGGACCCCAAAGCCAAAAACATTCAGTACTTC
>TRBJ1-5|TRBV30|.|.
CAWRSGNQPQHF
TGTGCCTGGAGGTCGGGGAATCAGCCCCAGCATTTT
>TRBJ2-2|TRBV10-1|.|TRBD2
CASSDPAGGLGTGELFF
TGCGCCAGCAGTGATCCAGCGGGGGGGCTCGGCACCGGGGAGCTGTTTTTT
>TRBJ2-2|TRBV19|.|.
CAMDGDTGELFF
TGTGCCATGGATGGGGACACCGGGGAGCTGTTTTTT
>TRBJ2-1|TRBV27|.|TRBD1
CASSAGTGTFNEQFF
TGTGCCAGCAGCGCCGGGACAGGGACCTTCAATGAGCAGTTCTTC
>TRBJ2-3|TRBV5-1|once|TRBD1
CASRGTASTDTQYF
TGCGCCAGCAGAGGGACAGCCAGCACAGATACGCAGTATTTT
>TRBJ1-2|TRBV18|.|TRBD1
CASSPETGAGGYTF
TGTGCCAGCTCACCCGAGACAGGGGCTGGTGGCTACACCTTC
>TRBJ1-1|TRBV7-6|.|.
CASSLGGGVGEAFF
TGTGCCAGCAGCTTAGGGGGAGGGGTCGGTGAAGCTTTCTTT
>TRBJ2-5|TRBV11-2|.|.
CASSLGARGLGGETQYF
TGTGCCAGCAGCTTAGGGGCTAGAGGACTAGGGGGAGAGACCCAGTACTTC
>TRBJ1-2|TRBV5-1|.|.
CASSLALGEGYTF
TGCGCCAGCAGCTTGGCCCTTGGTGAGGGCTACACCTTC
>TRBJ1-2|TRBV7-2|few|.
CASSFAGGRFNYGYTF
TGTGCCAGCAGCTTCGCAGGAGGACGGTTTAACTATGGCTACACCTTC
>TRBJ2-7|TRBV10-3|.|TRBD2
CAMGTNPYEQYF
TGTGCCATGGGGACTAATCCCTACGAGCAGTACTTC
>TRBJ1-1|TRBV6-5|.|.
CASSPRVATEAFF
TGTGCCAGCAGTCCCAGGGTGGCCACTGAAGCTTTCTTT
>TRBJ2-7|TRBV10-3|.|TRBD1
CAISWDSYEQYF
TGTGCCATCAGTTGGGACAGCTACGAGCAGTACTTC
>TRBJ1-1|TRBV7-8|.|.
CASSLAGGSSPRPEAFF
TGTGCCAGCAGCTTAGCTGGGGGCAGTTCCCCCCGTCCAGAAGCTTTCTTT
>TRBJ1-3|TRBV7-2|.|TRBD1
CASSPDRGAGNTIYF
TGTGCCAGCAGCCCAGACAGGGGCGCTGGAAACACCATATATTTT
>TRBJ1-5|TRBV6-1|few|.
CASSERDSNQPQHF
TGTGCCAGCAGTGAGCGAGATAGCAATCAGCCCCAGCATTTT
>TRBJ1-4|TRBV4-2|.|.
CASSQPRSNEKLFF
TGTGCCAGCAGCCAACCCAGGTCTAATGAAAAACTGTTTTTT
>TRBJ1-5|TRBV18|.|TRBD1
CASSPTGTGENQPQHF
TGTGCCAGCTCCCCCACCGGGACAGGGGAAAATCAGCCCCAGCATTTT
>TRBJ1-6|TRBV30|.|.
CAWNLDEISYNSPLHF
TGTGCCTGGAACTTGGACGAAATCTCCTATAATTCACCCCTCCACTTT